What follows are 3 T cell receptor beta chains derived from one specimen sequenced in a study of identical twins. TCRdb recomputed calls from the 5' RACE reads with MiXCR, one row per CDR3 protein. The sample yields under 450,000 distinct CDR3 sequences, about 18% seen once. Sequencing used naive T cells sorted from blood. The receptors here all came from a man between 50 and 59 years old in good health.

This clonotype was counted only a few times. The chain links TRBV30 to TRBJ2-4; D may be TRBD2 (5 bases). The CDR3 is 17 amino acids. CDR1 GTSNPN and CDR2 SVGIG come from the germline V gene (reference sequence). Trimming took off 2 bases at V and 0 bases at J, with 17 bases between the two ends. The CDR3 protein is CAWSRTRTLLAKNIQYF. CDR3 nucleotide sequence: TGTGCCTGGAGTAGGACTCGGACGCTACTAGCCAAAAACATTCAGTACTTC.

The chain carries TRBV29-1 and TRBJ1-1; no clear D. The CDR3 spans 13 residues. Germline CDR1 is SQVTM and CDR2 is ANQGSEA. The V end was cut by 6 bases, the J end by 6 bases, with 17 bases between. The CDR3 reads CSVSGPLIPEAFF. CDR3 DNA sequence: TGCAGCGTCTCCGGGCCCCTGATACCTGAAGCTTTCTTT.

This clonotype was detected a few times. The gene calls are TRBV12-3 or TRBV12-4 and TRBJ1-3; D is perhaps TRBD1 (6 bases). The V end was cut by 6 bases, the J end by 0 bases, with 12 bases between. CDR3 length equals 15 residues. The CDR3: CASRTGPLSGNTIYF. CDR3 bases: TGTGCCAGCAGGACAGGTCCACTCTCTGGAAACACCATATATTTT.